The 30 T cell receptor beta chains presented below share a single source sample, sequenced in a study of naive CD8 T cells in extremely preterm neonates. Libraries were prepared by immunoSEQ multiplex PCR; TCRdb keeps only in-frame clonotypes and omits some of them. The repertoire holds several thousand clones, with 97% as singletons. Elective cesarean births at roughly 35-43 weeks, without labor or membrane rupture, supplied the cord blood. The sample was naive CD8+ T cells from cord blood. Receptors were obtained from a newborn in good health.

The chain employs TRBV5-4 and TRBJ1-2; D possibly corresponds to TRBD1 (6 bases). The germline gives CDR1 SGHNT, CDR2 YYREEE (reference sequence). The CDR3 length is 15 residues. V shed 0 bases and J shed 8 bases, with 17 bases lying between them. The CDR3 DNA is TGTGCCAGCAGCTTGGATGGCGGGGGGCGATTCGGCTACACCTTC. Its protein is CASSLDGGGRFGYTF. Drawing the rest from reference TRBV5-4 and TRBJ1-2, the complete variable domain is ETGVTQSPTHLIKTRGQQVTLRCSSQSGHNTVSWYQQALGQGPQFIFQYYREEENGRGNFPPRFSGLQFPNYSSELNVNALELDDSALYLCASSLDGGGRFGYTFGSGTRLTVV.

CDR3 sequence: CAWSPSGGLTDTQYF. CDR3 bases: TGTGCCTGGAGTCCTAGCGGGGGTCTCACAGATACGCAGTATTTT. The chain recombines TRBV30 with TRBJ2-3; 10 positions agree with TRBD2. The CDR3 spans 15 residues. Germline trimming cut 2 bases from V and 2 bases from J; bases unmatched to any gene: 4. Germline V gene sequence: CDR1 GTSNPN, CDR2 SVGIG (reference sequence).

The V and J genes are TRBV19 and TRBJ2-1; 7 nucleotides match TRBD1. The V gene's germline CDR1 is LNHDA and CDR2 SQIVND (reference sequence). The junction had 10 bases not matched to a gene; V was cut back by 6 bases and J by 8 bases. This CDR3 contains 14 residues. The CDR3 DNA is TGTGCCAGTAGCGCGTGGGACAGCCGAGATGAGCAGTTCTTC. Residues: CASSAWDSRDEQFF.

The J gene is TRBJ1-6, the V gene TRBV11-2; D is perhaps TRBD1 (6 bases). The CDR3 extends over 16 amino acids. The ends were cut back, 6 bases at V and 6 bases at J, with 18 bases in the middle. Germline V gives CDR1 SGHAT, CDR2 FQNNGV. As DNA, the CDR3 is TGTGCCAGCAGTCTTCCCGTCAGGGGCACTAATTCACCCCTCCACTTT. Protein: CASSLPVRGTNSPLHF.

The rearrangement links TRBV28 to TRBJ1-5; D is uncertain. The CDR3 sequence is 13 residues long. Germline CDR1 reads MDHEN; CDR2 reads SYDVKM. Trimming shortened V by 2 bases and J by 4 bases, and 6 bases separated the two germline ends. DNA of the CDR3: TGTGCCAGCAGTTTAGGAGTAAATCAGCCCCAGCATTTT. This encodes CASSLGVNQPQHF.

The rearrangement uses TRBV5-1 and TRBJ2-3; TRBD2 matches 12 bases. Trimming cost V 0 bases and J 5 bases; bases outside gene matches: 7. Germline CDR1 and CDR2: SGHRS and YFSETQ. The CDR3 is 17 amino acids. CDR3 loop: CASSLAASGGAEDTQYF. The CDR3 DNA follows: TGCGCCAGCAGCTTGGCGGCTAGCGGGGGGGCAGAAGATACGCAGTATTTT.

As DNA, the CDR3 is TGTGCCAGCAGCTTAGACAGGGGTGGGCGGGAGACCCAGTACTTC. This translates into CASSLDRGGRETQYF. The chain couples TRBV7-2 to TRBJ2-5; the match to TRBD1 covers 7 bases. The CDR3 has 15 amino acids. The ends lost 1 base at V and 5 bases at J; junction bases unmatched: 7. Germline assignment: CDR1 SGHTA and CDR2 FQGNSA.

This chain links TRBV29-1 with TRBJ1-2; D not resolved. Germline values: CDR1 SQVTM, CDR2 ANQGSEA. The CDR3 extends over 11 amino acids. Trimming removed 6 bases from V and 4 bases from J, with 9 bases in between. For the CDR3, the DNA is TGCAGCGTGGAGACCCTCTATGGCTACACCTTC. Its protein is CSVETLYGYTF.

The J gene is TRBJ2-3, the V gene TRBV30, with 7 bases aligning to TRBD1. The CDR3 is 14 residues long. Germline V gene sequence: CDR1 GTSNPN, CDR2 SVGIG (reference sequence). Trimming at V came to 8 bases and at J to 5 bases, leaving 13 bases not matched to a gene. Here the CDR3 reads CAGFGTVDRDTQYF. The CDR3 region has the DNA TGTGCCGGCTTTGGGACAGTGGATCGAGATACGCAGTATTTT. Supplemented by reference TRBV30 and TRBJ2-3, the full variable domain reads SQTIHQWPATLVQPVGSPLSLECTVEGTSNPNLYWYRQAAGRGLQLLFYSVGIGQISSEVPQNLSASRPQDRQFILSSKKLLLSDSGFYLCAGFGTVDRDTQYFGPGTRLTVL.

V and J are TRBV29-1 and TRBJ1-1, with D unresolved. Germline V gene sequence: CDR1 SQVTM, CDR2 ANQGSEA. The CDR3 covers 13 residues. Between the trimmed V and J ends, which lost 7 bases and 3 bases, there was a span of 15 bases. DNA for the CDR3: TGCAGCGCCCAATACGGGGTGGACACTGAAGCTTTCTTT. This gives the protein CSAQYGVDTEAFF.

The gene calls are TRBV28 and TRBJ1-6; D is undetermined. CDR1 is MDHEN, CDR2 SYDVKM, per germline. V gave up 2 bases and J gave up 5 bases, with 16 bases separating them. CDR3 length equals 17 residues. In DNA form, the CDR3 reads TGTGCCAGCAGTTTAAACTTGATAAATCTAAATAATTCACCCCTCCACTTT. This codes for CASSLNLINLNNSPLHF.

The chain joins TRBV9 to TRBJ2-3; 8 nucleotides agree with TRBD2. The V segment lost 3 bases and the J segment 6 bases; nucleotides outside the gene matches: 3. In germline, CDR1 is SGDLS, CDR2 YYNGEE. This CDR3 has 13 amino acids. DNA for the CDR3: TGTGCCAGCAGCGCGGGAGGGGCGGATACGCAGTATTTT. This sequence encodes CASSAGGADTQYF.

The chain combines TRBV27 with TRBJ2-3; TRBD2 matches 9 bases. With V trimmed by 6 bases and J by 5 bases, 9 bases remained unmatched. The length of the CDR3 is 15 residues. CDR1 is MNHEY and CDR2 is SMNVEV in the germline V gene (reference sequence). This CDR3 is CASRPPGLAGDTQYF. In nucleotides, the CDR3 is TGTGCCAGCAGACCACCGGGACTAGCAGGAGATACGCAGTATTTT.

The genes are TRBV6-5 and TRBJ2-3; TRBD2 agrees at 12 bases. The V gene end was trimmed by 0 bases and the J gene end by 6 bases; junction bases not matched to a gene: 4. The V gene's germline CDR1 is MNHEY and CDR2 SVGAGI. There are 16 residues in the CDR3. CDR3 bases: TGTGCCAGCAGTTACTCGGCTAGCGGGGGGGCCGATACGCAGTATTTT. It encodes CASSYSASGGADTQYF.

The gene calls are TRBV29-1 and TRBJ2-7; 11 positions match TRBD2. This CDR3 has 13 amino acids. The germline V gene has CDR1 SQVTM and CDR2 ANQGSEA. Trimming at V came to 5 bases and at J to 5 bases, leaving 5 bases not matched to a gene. CDR3 sequence: CSVWTSGSHEQYF. The DNA for the CDR3 is TGCAGCGTTTGGACTAGCGGGTCCCACGAGCAGTACTTC.

V and J are TRBV2 and TRBJ1-2; no reliable D call. The CDR3 spans 13 residues. Germline CDR1 and CDR2: SNHLY and FYNNEI. Trimming stripped 6 bases from V and 1 base from J, with 9 bases between. CDR3 loop: CASRGRYNYGYTF. CDR3 nucleotides: TGTGCCAGCAGGGGCAGATATAACTATGGCTACACCTTC.

The chain uses TRBV6-5 and TRBJ2-3; perhaps TRBD2 as D (5 bases). Germline CDR1 and CDR2: MNHEY and SVGAGI. The germline V and J ends were trimmed by 3 bases and 4 bases, with 8 bases remaining between them. CDR3 length: 13 residues. The CDR3 coding sequence is TGTGCCAGCAGTTATATGGGAGCAGATACGCAGTATTTT. It yields the protein CASSYMGADTQYF.

The chain joins TRBV7-7 to TRBJ1-5; D not resolved. The CDR3 is 14 amino acids. Deletions cut 5 bases from V and 3 bases from J, with 11 bases between. From germline, CDR1 is SSHAT and CDR2 FNYEAQ (reference sequence). In nucleotides, the CDR3 is TGTGCCAGCAGCGTAGTCTATGCCAATCAGCCCCAGCATTTT. Translation: CASSVVYANQPQHF. Full variable domain (rest looked up from reference TRBV7-7 and TRBJ1-5): GAGVSQSPRYKVTKRGQDVTLRCDPISSHATLYWYQQALGQGPEFLTYFNYEAQPDKSGLPSDRFSAERPEGSISTLTIQRTEQRDSAMYRCASSVVYANQPQHFGDGTRLSIL.

This chain joins TRBV27 and TRBJ1-5; weak D call: TRBD1 (5 bases). Trimming stripped 3 bases from V and 2 bases from J, with 8 bases between. This CDR3 contains 14 residues. Germline assignment: CDR1 MNHEY and CDR2 SMNVEV (reference sequence). Here the CDR3 reads CASSFRGGNQPQHF. Here the CDR3 DNA reads TGTGCCAGCAGTTTTAGGGGCGGCAATCAGCCCCAGCATTTT.

The CDR3 nucleotides are TGTGCCATCAGTGAAGGGGGCAGGGGGGTGAACGAGCAGTACTTC. This translates into CAISEGGRGVNEQYF. The chain carries TRBV10-3 and TRBJ2-7, with D possibly TRBD1 on 7 matching bases. Germline V gives CDR1 ENHRY, CDR2 SYGVKD. This CDR3 region has 15 residues. V was clipped by 3 bases and J by 5 bases, with 17 bases between them.

The chain uses TRBV30 and TRBJ2-3, with 9 bases matching TRBD2. The V gene end was trimmed by 1 base and the J gene end by 5 bases; junction bases not matched to a gene: 1. CDR1 is GTSNPN and CDR2 is SVGIG in the germline V gene (reference sequence). CDR3 length: 13 amino acids. The CDR3 sequence: CAWSASGVDTQYF. The CDR3 DNA is TGTGCCTGGAGTGCTAGCGGGGTAGATACGCAGTATTTT.

The chain joins TRBV9 to TRBJ1-2, with 7 nucleotides matching TRBD1. V lost 3 bases, J lost 6 bases, and 5 bases stayed unmatched. Germline V gene lookup returns CDR1 SGDLS and CDR2 YYNGEE. This CDR3 is built from 13 residues. CDR3 nucleotides: TGTGCCAGCAGCGGACAGGGCTCCCATGGCTACACCTTC. Encoded protein: CASSGQGSHGYTF.

This chain links TRBV27 with TRBJ2-5; 7 bases line up with TRBD1. The V segment lost 5 bases and the J segment 2 bases; nucleotides outside the gene matches: 5. CDR3 length: 14 residues. CDR1 is MNHEY, CDR2 SMNVEV, per germline (reference sequence). As DNA, the CDR3 is TGTGCCAGCAGTCCCTACAGGGGTCAAGAGACCCAGTACTTC. Translation gives CASSPYRGQETQYF.

CDR3 DNA sequence: TGCGCCAGCAGCCATACAAGCGGGGGGGCAGATACGCAGTATTTT. Translation: CASSHTSGGADTQYF. The V gene is TRBV4-3, the J gene TRBJ2-3; 10 bases fit TRBD2. After removal of 3 bases from V and 4 bases from J, the junction contained 4 bases not matched to a gene. From germline, CDR1 is LGHNA and CDR2 YSLEER. The CDR3 length is 15 residues.

V and J are TRBV9 and TRBJ1-1, with unresolved D. There are 15 residues in the CDR3. V lost 0 bases and J lost 4, with 13 bases in between. The germline gives CDR1 SGDLS, CDR2 YYNGEE. The CDR3 sequence: CASSVGDARATEAFF. The CDR3, as DNA: TGTGCCAGCAGCGTAGGGGATGCGAGGGCCACTGAAGCTTTCTTT.

Written as DNA, the CDR3 is TGCGCCAGCAGCCAAGATCTACGGGTGGTCTATGGCTACACCTTC. Its translation is CASSQDLRVVYGYTF. This chain joins TRBV4-3 and TRBJ1-2, with D unresolved. The germline V gene encodes CDR1 LGHNA and CDR2 YSLEER. Trimming removed 0 bases from V and 4 bases from J, with 12 bases in between. This CDR3 region has 15 residues.

The DNA of the CDR3 is TGTGCCATCAGTATAGCGGGGGACACCGGGGAGCTGTTTTTT. It codes for CAISIAGDTGELFF. The chain is built from TRBV10-3 and TRBJ2-2; TRBD2 matches at 9 bases. Germline CDR1 reads ENHRY; CDR2 reads SYGVKD. Trimming took 5 bases from V and 3 from J; bases not matched to a gene: 1. The CDR3 loop spans 14 amino acids.

The rearrangement joins TRBV11-2 to TRBJ1-2; TRBD1 is a possible D gene (6 bases). V gave up 6 bases and J gave up 5 bases, with 13 bases separating them. Germline V gene lookup returns CDR1 SGHAT and CDR2 FQNNGV. This CDR3 contains 13 residues. CDR3 in DNA: TGTGCCAGCAGAACGGACAGCTCTTATGGCTACACCTTC. Its protein product is CASRTDSSYGYTF.

The J gene is TRBJ1-1, the V gene TRBV28, with unresolved D. This CDR3 region has 14 residues. V gave up 7 bases and J gave up 1 base, with 13 bases separating them. Germline CDR1 reads MDHEN; CDR2 reads SYDVKM. The CDR3 DNA reads TGTGCCAGCACCGAAAGGGCGGGGAACACTGAAGCTTTCTTT. This translates into CASTERAGNTEAFF.

The chain has TRBV19 and TRBJ2-6; 8 bases line up with TRBD1. From germline, CDR1 is LNHDA and CDR2 SQIVND (reference sequence). The CDR3 covers 18 residues. V trimming: 5 bases; J trimming: 1 base; junction bases outside the gene matches: 10. The CDR3 sequence is CASSGQGVATSGANVLTF. The CDR3 DNA follows: TGTGCCAGTAGTGGACAGGGTGTCGCAACGTCTGGGGCCAACGTCCTGACTTTC.